This is a list of T cell receptor beta chains from one sample in a study of neurological immune-mediated disorders. TCRdb ran MiXCR on the 5' RACE reads and lists one entry per CDR3 protein. The sample records tens of thousands of distinct CDR3 sequences, around 3.6% being singletons. Sequenced: PBMCs. The receptor set was obtained from a woman aged 45-65 years with multiple sclerosis. Each CDR3 is given with its conserved first and last residue. The D gene is left open where the match is weak. Rows may omit the clone size; those that give it use once, few, many or a size class.

>TRBJ2-7|.|TRBV21-1|many
CASSKRECVGAPLYEQYF
TGTGCCAGCAGCAAAAGGGAGTGTGTGGGCGCACCCCTCTACGAGCAGTACTTC
>TRBJ2-7|.|TRBV5-1|many
CASSLGTSNYEQYF
TGCGCCAGCAGCTTGGGGACCTCCAACTACGAGCAGTACTTC
>TRBJ2-7|.|TRBV7-2|many
CASSLGQAPYEQYF
TGTGCCAGCAGCTTAGGTCAGGCCCCCTACGAGCAGTACTTC
>TRBJ1-4|.|TRBV9|many
CASSVDTGGNEKLFF
TGTGCCAGCAGCGTTGACACGGGGGGTAATGAAAAACTGTTTTTT
>TRBJ2-7|TRBD2|TRBV3-1|many
CASSFGVAGNSYEQYF
TGTGCCAGCAGCTTCGGGGTAGCGGGAAACTCCTACGAGCAGTACTTC
>TRBJ1-4|.|TRBV5-1|many
CASSRGSVNEKLFF
TGCGCCAGCAGCCGCGGGTCGGTTAATGAAAAACTGTTTTTT
>TRBJ2-5|.|TRBV5-1|many
CASSTQETQYF
TGCGCCAGCAGCACCCAGGAGACCCAGTACTTC
>TRBJ1-3|.|TRBV7-2|many
CASSLGTPSSGNTIYF
TGTGCCAGCAGCTTGGGGACACCCAGCTCTGGAAACACCATATATTTT
>TRBJ2-7|TRBD1|TRBV5-6|many
CASSKTGGAEQYF
TGTGCCAGCAGCAAAACAGGGGGCGCCGAGCAGTACTTC
>TRBJ2-4|.|TRBV9|many
CASSVDHRTNIQYF
TGTGCCAGCAGCGTAGACCACCGAACAAACATTCAGTACTTC
>TRBJ1-6|.|TRBV20-1|few
CSAETTVNSTLNF
TGCAGTGCCGAAACGACAGTAAATTCAACCCTCAACTTT
>TRBJ2-3|TRBD2|TRBV20-1|many
CSASRRLADTDTQYF
TGCAGTGCTAGCCGCCGACTAGCGGACACAGATACGCAGTATTTT
>TRBJ1-3|.|TRBV12-3/TRBV12-4|many
CASSFRPRSGNTIYF
TGTGCCAGCAGTTTCCGACCCCGCTCTGGAAACACCATATATTTT
>TRBJ2-7|TRBD1|TRBV5-1|many
CASSIRDREANEQYF
TGCGCCAGCAGCATTCGGGACAGGGAGGCTAACGAGCAGTACTTC
>TRBJ1-2|.|TRBV12-3/TRBV12-4|many
CASSSTPGTMGGYTF
TGTGCCAGCAGTTCCACCCCCGGGACAATGGGCGGCTACACCTTC
>TRBJ2-5|.|TRBV4-2|many
CASSQGVGTQYF
TGTGCCAGCAGCCAAGGGGTGGGGACCCAGTACTTC
>TRBJ1-2|.|TRBV12-3/TRBV12-4|many
CASSIMRWGQANYGYTF
TGTGCCAGCAGTATCATGAGGTGGGGGCAAGCGAACTATGGCTACACCTTC
>TRBJ2-2|.|TRBV7-9|many
CASSKLPSPGSVTGELFF
TGTGCCAGCAGCAAATTGCCCTCCCCGGGATCCGTCACCGGGGAGCTGTTTTTT
>TRBJ2-6|TRBD1|TRBV7-6|many
CASSPLTGVSLISGANVLTF
TGTGCCAGCAGCCCACTGACAGGGGTCTCGCTAATCTCTGGGGCCAACGTCCTGACTTTC
>TRBJ2-7|TRBD1|TRBV6-6|many
CASSQGQEGGYF
TGTGCCAGCAGTCAGGGACAGGAGGGGGGGTACTTC
>TRBJ2-7|.|TRBV3-1|many
CASSLRTYEQYF
TGTGCCAGCAGTCTGCGTACCTACGAGCAGTACTTC
>TRBJ2-5|TRBD1|TRBV7-2|many
CATARGGLKETQYF
TGTGCCACCGCACGAGGGGGCCTAAAAGAGACCCAGTACTTC
>TRBJ2-7|.|TRBV12-3/TRBV12-4|many
CASSPQGGSYEQYF
TGTGCCAGCAGTCCCCAAGGGGGCTCCTACGAGCAGTACTTC
>TRBJ2-1|TRBD2|TRBV7-2|many
CASSLAGRGVKSEQFF
TGTGCCAGCAGCTTAGCTGGGCGGGGGGTGAAAAGTGAGCAGTTCTTC
>TRBJ2-1|.|TRBV29-1|.
CSVSPGSRSYNEQFF
TGCAGCGTTTCACCCGGGAGCCGGTCCTACAATGAGCAGTTCTTC
>TRBJ2-5|TRBD2|TRBV7-9|many
CASSLGGLAGVRGQETQYF
TGTGCCAGCAGCTTAGGAGGACTAGCGGGAGTCCGCGGCCAAGAGACCCAGTACTTC
>TRBJ2-1|.|TRBV15|many
CATSRPTGGAYNEQFF
TGTGCCACCAGCAGACCGACGGGGGGCGCCTACAATGAGCAGTTCTTC
>TRBJ2-7|.|TRBV5-1|many
CASSMRLEDEQYF
TGCGCCAGCAGCATGAGACTAGAGGACGAGCAGTACTTC
>TRBJ2-3|.|TRBV12-3/TRBV12-4|many
CASSLTTQYF
TGTGCCAGCAGTTTAACGACGCAGTATTTT
>TRBJ2-1|TRBD1|TRBV7-9|many
CASSLRGRIDEQFF
TGTGCCAGCAGCTTGAGGGGGCGCATCGATGAGCAGTTCTTC
>TRBJ1-1|.|TRBV4-3|many
CASSQEYSPRKNTEAFF
TGCGCCAGCAGCCAAGAATACAGCCCCAGGAAGAACACTGAAGCTTTCTTT